The clone carrying this TCR beta chain was picked up a small number of times. As yet, its antigen is unknown. The ends lost 7 bases at V and 5 bases at J; junction bases unmatched: 9. Germline assignment: CDR1 KGHDR and CDR2 SFDVKD. The CDR3 sequence is 15 residues long. These data belong to a study of CD8 T cells in ankylosing spondylitis. General study results and limits: Within matched ankylosing spondylitis synovial fluid, disease-linked clones were reportedly significantly enriched. Within ankylosing spondylitis blood, a TCR beta motif made up of fewer than ten highly homologous variants appeared to be characteristic. Disease-linked clones bore a CD8+ phenotype and were relatively rare in peripheral blood.

For TCR beta, libraries came from quantitative 5'-RACE with molecular barcodes. TCRdb re-derived calls from the 5' RACE reads in MiXCR, one entry per CDR3 protein. The sample shows hundreds of thousands of distinct CDR3 sequences, roughly 25% of them seen only once. The receptor was derived from a male donor with ankylosing spondylitis. The chain carries TRBV24-1 and TRBJ2-1; TRBD2 agrees at 8 bases. Sequencing was done on a sample of blood, either unsorted or a sorted T cell fraction (not recorded which). The CDR3 DNA reads as TGTGCCACCAGCCGAACTAGCGGAACTGACAATGAGCAGTTCTTC. Amino acids: CATSRTSGTDNEQFF.